This TCR beta chain emerged from a study of regulatory T cells in long-lasting Graves disease. Overall study results and limits: New patients shared fewer public clonotypes (more than 850) than persistent patients did (roughly 2,500). The analysis examined peripheral blood only and excluded thyroid tissue.

CDR1 and CDR2 (germline): SNHLY, FYNNEI. The V end lost 7 bases, the J end lost 4 bases, and 11 bases lay between the germline ends. This CDR3 has 13 residues. This sample's time point: newly diagnosed GD, antithyroid drugs for less than 3 months. RNA extracted from PBMCs served as the sequencing template. With iRepertoire HTBI primers and Arm-PCR of CDR3 regions, TCR beta libraries were built. TCRdb ran MiXCR on the multiplex PCR reads and lists one entry per CDR3 protein. The table includes around 500,000 distinct CDR3 sequences, 13% detected once. The sample holds many counts of this clonotype. No antigen is known for it. This same sample was also taken into another study, of T cells in Graves' hyperthyroidism and ophthalmopathy.

The receptor's source is a man aged 30 to 45 with Graves disease. Sequences were derived from peripheral blood mononuclear cells (PBMCs), sampled at new diagnosis, from a patient treated with antithyroid drugs. The chain recombines TRBV2 with TRBJ1-3; D gene ambiguous. CDR3 in amino acids: CASTTNGGNTIYF. The CDR3 DNA reads TGTGCCAGCACCACGAACGGGGGAAACACCATATATTTT.